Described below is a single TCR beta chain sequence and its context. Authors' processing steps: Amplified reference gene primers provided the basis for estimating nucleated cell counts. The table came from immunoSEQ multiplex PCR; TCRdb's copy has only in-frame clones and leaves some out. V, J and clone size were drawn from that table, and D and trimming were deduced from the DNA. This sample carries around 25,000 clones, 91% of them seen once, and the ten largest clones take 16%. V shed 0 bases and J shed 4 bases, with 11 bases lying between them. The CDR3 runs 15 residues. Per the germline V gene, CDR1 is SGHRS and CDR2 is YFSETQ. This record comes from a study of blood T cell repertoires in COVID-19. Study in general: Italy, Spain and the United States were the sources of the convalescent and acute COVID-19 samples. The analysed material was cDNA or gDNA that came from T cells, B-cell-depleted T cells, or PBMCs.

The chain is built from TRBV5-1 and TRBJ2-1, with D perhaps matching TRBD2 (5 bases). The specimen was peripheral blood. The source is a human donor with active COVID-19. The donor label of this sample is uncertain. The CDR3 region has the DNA TGCGCCAGCAGCTTGGAACTTGGAGGTTACAATGAGCAGTTCTTC. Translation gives CASSLELGGYNEQFF.